One sample yielded the 15 T cell receptor beta chains listed below, sequenced in a study of cytomegalovirus exposure and HLA in healthy donors. PCR used 60 Vbeta primers and 13 Jbeta primers. The protocol was immunoSEQ multiplex PCR, while the TCRdb copy is restricted to in-frame clones and leaves out a portion. In the table there are about 98,000 clones, over 60% of which are singletons. Sequencing was carried out using PBMCs. The receptors shown here come from a human donor in good health.

The chain has TRBV7-6 and TRBJ1-2; no firm D call. In germline, CDR1 is SGHVS, CDR2 FNYEAQ. The CDR3 is 15 residues long. Deletions cut 1 base from V and 6 bases from J, with 15 bases between. For the CDR3, the DNA is TGTGCCAGCAGCTTAGACCCAGGAGGATTGGATGGCTACACCTTC. It specifies CASSLDPGGLDGYTF. Full variable domain (outside the CDR3, taken from reference TRBV7-6 and TRBJ1-2): GAGVSQSPRYKVTKRGQDVALRCDPISGHVSLYWYRQALGQGPEFLTYFNYEAQQDKSGLPNDRFSAERPEGSISTLTIQRTEQRDSAMYRCASSLDPGGLDGYTFGSGTRLTVV.

The chain combines TRBV9 with TRBJ2-3; 8 positions agree with TRBD2. Germline V gene data show CDR1 as SGDLS and CDR2 as YYNGEE. This CDR3 has 16 amino acids. Trimming cost V 4 bases and J 1 base; bases outside gene matches: 8. CDR3 sequence reads: CASSTLPGGGTDTQYF. The CDR3 nucleotides read TGTGCCAGCAGCACCCTCCCGGGGGGGGGCACAGATACGCAGTATTTT. Looking up the rest from reference TRBV9 and TRBJ2-3 gives the full variable domain: DSGVTQTPKHLITATGQRVTLRCSPRSGDLSVYWYQQSLDQGLQFLIQYYNGEERAKGNILERFSAQQFPDLHSELNLSSLELGDSALYFCASSTLPGGGTDTQYFGPGTRLTVL.

V is TRBV10-3 and J is TRBJ1-2, with D tentatively TRBD1 (5 bases). CDR1 is ENHRY, CDR2 SYGVKD, per germline. The CDR3 runs 15 residues. Deletions cut 2 bases from V and 6 bases from J, with 16 bases between. The CDR3 sequence is CAISERVGRADGYTF. DNA for the CDR3: TGTGCCATCAGTGAGCGGGTGGGCAGGGCTGATGGCTACACCTTC.

This chain joins TRBV19 and TRBJ1-2; 11 bases fit TRBD1. The germline gives CDR1 LNHDA, CDR2 SQIVND (reference sequence). The CDR3 covers 13 residues. The CDR3 coding sequence is TGTGCTTCAAGCGGGACAGGGGGTTATGGCTACACCTTC. It specifies CASSGTGGYGYTF.

The chain uses TRBV30 and TRBJ2-7; D is uncertain. Between the trimmed V and J ends, which lost 2 bases and 3 bases, there was a span of 11 bases. The germline CDR1 and CDR2 sequences are GTSNPN and SVGIG (reference sequence). This CDR3 comprises 13 residues. CDR3: CAWSISHSYEQYF. CDR3 DNA sequence: TGTGCCTGGAGTATATCCCACAGCTACGAGCAGTACTTC.

The rearrangement links TRBV10-3 to TRBJ2-1, with 15 bases matching TRBD2. In germline, CDR1 is ENHRY, CDR2 SYGVKD. After removal of 6 bases from V and 7 bases from J, the junction contained 10 bases not matched to a gene. This CDR3 is 17 amino acids long. The CDR3 nucleotides are TGTGCCATCAGCTCACAGGGGGGACTAGCGGGAGGTAATGAGCAGTTCTTC. Its translation is CAISSQGGLAGGNEQFF.

The J gene is TRBJ2-1, the V gene TRBV7-2, with 9 bases matching TRBD2. Germline V gene data show CDR1 as SGHTA and CDR2 as FQGNSA. CDR3 size: 18 residues. After removal of 5 bases from V and 4 bases from J, the junction contained 15 bases not matched to a gene. The CDR3 reads CASSPKVASGIQYNEQFF. The CDR3, as DNA: TGTGCCAGCAGCCCCAAAGTGGCTAGCGGGATTCAGTACAATGAGCAGTTCTTC. The full variable domain, in which reference TRBV7-2 and TRBJ2-1 provide the parts outside the CDR3, is GAGVSQSPSNKVTEKGKDVELRCDPISGHTALYWYRQSLGQGLEFLIYFQGNSAPDKSGLPSDRFSAERTGGSVSTLTIQRTQQEDSAVYLCASSPKVASGIQYNEQFFGPGTRLTVL.

In its sample, this clone was seen many times. V is TRBV25-1 and J is TRBJ1-2; 11 positions agree with TRBD1. The CDR3 contains 14 residues. The V and J ends lost 5 bases and 4 bases, in that order; junction bases with no gene match: 3. Germline CDR1 is MGHDK and CDR2 is SYGVNS. The CDR3 sequence is CASSIGTGGYGYTF. DNA for the CDR3: TGTGCCAGCAGTATCGGGACAGGGGGCTATGGCTACACCTTC.

The chain links TRBV7-8 to TRBJ1-5; 10 nucleotides agree with TRBD1. After removal of 6 bases from V and 7 bases from J, the junction contained 12 bases not matched to a gene. The CDR3 loop spans 16 amino acids. Per germline, CDR1 SGHVS and CDR2 FQNEAQ. CDR3 coding DNA: TGTGCCAGCAGTTTTGGACAGGGGGTTTCGTGGCAGCCCCAGCATTTT. The encoded protein is CASSFGQGVSWQPQHF.

The chain couples TRBV6-4 to TRBJ1-3; the D is unclear. The CDR3 loop spans 12 amino acids. Germline CDR1 is MRHNA and CDR2 is SNTAGT. V was clipped by 5 bases and J by 3 bases, with 5 bases between them. As DNA, the CDR3 is TGTGCCAGCAGTTTCAATGGAAACACCATATATTTT. It yields the protein CASSFNGNTIYF.

V and J are TRBV7-2 and TRBJ2-1; perhaps TRBD2 as D (5 bases). Germline assignment: CDR1 SGHTA and CDR2 FQGNSA. V lost 5 bases and J lost 4, with 12 bases in between. The CDR3 is 14 amino acids. CDR3 in amino acids: CASSVLGGYNEQFF. CDR3 bases: TGTGCCAGCAGCGTCCTGGGCGGGTACAATGAGCAGTTCTTC.

The chain combines TRBV25-1 with TRBJ2-2; 9 bases line up with TRBD2. Trimming removed 7 bases from V and 0 bases from J; junction bases left unmatched: 3. This CDR3 is 15 amino acids long. In germline, CDR1 is MGHDK, CDR2 SYGVNS. The CDR3 nucleotides are TGTGCCAGCACGGCTAGCGGGACGAACACCGGGGAGCTGTTTTTT. Translating gives CASTASGTNTGELFF.

The J gene is TRBJ2-2, the V gene TRBV6-4, with 8 nucleotides matching TRBD2. This CDR3 is built from 14 residues. J lost 7 bases, V lost 0 bases, and 1 base had no gene match. CDR1 is MRHNA and CDR2 is SNTAGT in the germline V gene. Here the CDR3 reads CASSDSTSGGELFF. DNA of the CDR3: TGTGCCAGCAGTGACTCAACTAGCGGCGGGGAGCTGTTTTTT.

V and J are TRBV27 and TRBJ2-3; TRBD2 is a possible D gene (5 bases). The germline CDR1 and CDR2 sequences are MNHEY and SMNVEV (reference sequence). This CDR3 region has 15 residues. Trimming cost V 7 bases and J 2 bases, with 16 bases left between them. The CDR3 sequence is CASTPPSGFTDTQYF. The CDR3 coding sequence is TGTGCCAGCACCCCTCCCTCGGGGTTCACAGATACGCAGTATTTT.

The chain couples TRBV10-3 to TRBJ1-4, with TRBD1 matching 8 bases. Germline values: CDR1 ENHRY, CDR2 SYGVKD. The J segment lost 7 bases and the V segment lost 4 bases, leaving 8 bases of the junction unmatched. This CDR3 contains 15 residues. CDR3 in amino acids: CAISGDRGWTEKLFF. Here the CDR3 DNA reads TGTGCCATCAGTGGCGACAGGGGTTGGACTGAAAAACTGTTTTTT.